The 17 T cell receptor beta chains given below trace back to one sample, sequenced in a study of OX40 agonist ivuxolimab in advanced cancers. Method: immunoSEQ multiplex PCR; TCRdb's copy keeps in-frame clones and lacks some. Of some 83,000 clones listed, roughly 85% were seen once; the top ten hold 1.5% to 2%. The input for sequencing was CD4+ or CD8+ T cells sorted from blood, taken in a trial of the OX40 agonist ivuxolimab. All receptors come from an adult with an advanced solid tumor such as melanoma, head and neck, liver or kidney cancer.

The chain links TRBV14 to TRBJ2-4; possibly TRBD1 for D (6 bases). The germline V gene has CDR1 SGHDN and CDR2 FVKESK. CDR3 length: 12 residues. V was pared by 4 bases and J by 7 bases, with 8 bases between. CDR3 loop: CASSRDNNIQYF. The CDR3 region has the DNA TGTGCCAGCAGCCGGGACAATAACATTCAGTACTTC.

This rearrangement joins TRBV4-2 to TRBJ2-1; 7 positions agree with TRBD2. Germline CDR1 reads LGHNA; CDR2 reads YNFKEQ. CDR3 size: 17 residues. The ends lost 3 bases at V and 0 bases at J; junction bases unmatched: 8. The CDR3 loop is CASSQDLRGDSYNEQFF. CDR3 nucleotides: TGTGCCAGCAGCCAGGACCTACGGGGGGACTCCTACAATGAGCAGTTCTTC.

As DNA, the CDR3 is TGCGCCAGCATGCAACAGTGGGACACTGAAGCTTTCTTT. Translating it yields CASMQQWDTEAFF. V usage is TRBV10-2 and J usage is TRBJ1-1; D call uncertain. The CDR3 extends over 13 amino acids. Germline CDR1 and CDR2: WSHSY and SAAADI. V dropped 7 bases and J dropped 3 bases, with 12 bases sitting between them.

The CDR3 nucleotides read TGTGCCAGCCTGGGCAGCAATCAGCCCCAGCATTTT. It yields the protein CASLGSNQPQHF. The chain links TRBV6-5 to TRBJ1-5; no firm D call. CDR3 length equals 12 residues. V was shortened by 8 bases and J by 1 base, with 6 bases between the two germline ends. In germline, CDR1 is MNHEY, CDR2 SVGAGI.

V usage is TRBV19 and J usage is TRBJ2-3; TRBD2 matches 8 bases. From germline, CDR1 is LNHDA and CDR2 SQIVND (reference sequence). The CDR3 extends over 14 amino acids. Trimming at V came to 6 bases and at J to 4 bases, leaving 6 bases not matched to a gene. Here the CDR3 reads CASRVGRDADTQYF. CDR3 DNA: TGTGCCAGTAGGGTCGGGAGGGACGCAGATACGCAGTATTTT.

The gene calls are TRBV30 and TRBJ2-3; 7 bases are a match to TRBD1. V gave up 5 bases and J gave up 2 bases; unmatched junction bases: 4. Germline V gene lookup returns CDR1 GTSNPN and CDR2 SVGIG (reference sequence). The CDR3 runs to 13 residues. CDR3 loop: CAWGQDNTDTQYF. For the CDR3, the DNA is TGTGCCTGGGGACAGGACAACACAGATACGCAGTATTTT.

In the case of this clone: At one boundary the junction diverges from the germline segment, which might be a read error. CDR3 in DNA: TGTGCCAGCAACTTACAGGGGAGCACTGAAGCTTTCTTT. It yields the protein CASNLQGSTEAFF. The rearrangement uses TRBV10-2 and TRBJ1-1; TRBD1 matches 7 bases. CDR1 WSHSY and CDR2 SAAADI come from the germline V gene. This CDR3 comprises 13 residues.

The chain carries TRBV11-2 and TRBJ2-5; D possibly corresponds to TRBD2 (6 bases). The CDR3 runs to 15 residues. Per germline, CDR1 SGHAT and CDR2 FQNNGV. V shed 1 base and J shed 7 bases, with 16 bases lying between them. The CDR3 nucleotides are TGTGCCAGCAGCTTAGTAGCGGCAACCTACGGGACCCAGTACTTC. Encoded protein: CASSLVAATYGTQYF.

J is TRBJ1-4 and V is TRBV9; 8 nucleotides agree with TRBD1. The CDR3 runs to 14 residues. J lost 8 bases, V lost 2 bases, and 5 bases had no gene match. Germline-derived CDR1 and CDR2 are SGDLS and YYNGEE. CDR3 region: CASSVRGLGEKLFF. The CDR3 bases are TGTGCCAGCAGCGTCAGGGGGCTAGGGGAAAAACTGTTTTTT. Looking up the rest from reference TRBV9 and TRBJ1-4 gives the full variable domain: DSGVTQTPKHLITATGQRVTLRCSPRSGDLSVYWYQQSLDQGLQFLIQYYNGEERAKGNILERFSAQQFPDLHSELNLSSLELGDSALYFCASSVRGLGEKLFFGSGTQLSVL.

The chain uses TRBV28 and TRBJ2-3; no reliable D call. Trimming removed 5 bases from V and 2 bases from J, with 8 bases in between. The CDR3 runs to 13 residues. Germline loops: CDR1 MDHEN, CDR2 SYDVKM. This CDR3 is CASSTPNTDTQYF. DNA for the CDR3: TGTGCCAGCAGTACCCCCAACACAGATACGCAGTATTTT.

As DNA, the CDR3 is TGTGCCATCAAGGCGGAAGAGACCCAGTACTTC. Residues: CAIKAEETQYF. The chain employs TRBV10-3 and TRBJ2-5; D is ambiguous. Germline CDR1 ENHRY, CDR2 SYGVKD. The V gene lost 7 bases and the J gene lost 3 bases, with 6 bases spanning the gap. CDR3 length equals 11 residues.

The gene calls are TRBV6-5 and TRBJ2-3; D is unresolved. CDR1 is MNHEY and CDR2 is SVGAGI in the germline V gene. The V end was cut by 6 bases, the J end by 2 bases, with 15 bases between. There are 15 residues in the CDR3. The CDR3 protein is CASSPSYASTDTQYF. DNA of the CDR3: TGTGCCAGCAGCCCCTCTTATGCCTCCACAGATACGCAGTATTTT.

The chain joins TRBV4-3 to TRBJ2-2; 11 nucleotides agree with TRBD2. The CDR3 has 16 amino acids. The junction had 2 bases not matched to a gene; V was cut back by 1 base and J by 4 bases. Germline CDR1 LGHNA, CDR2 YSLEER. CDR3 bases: TGCGCCAGCAGCCAAGGACTAGCGGGGCCCACCGGGGAGCTGTTTTTT. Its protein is CASSQGLAGPTGELFF.

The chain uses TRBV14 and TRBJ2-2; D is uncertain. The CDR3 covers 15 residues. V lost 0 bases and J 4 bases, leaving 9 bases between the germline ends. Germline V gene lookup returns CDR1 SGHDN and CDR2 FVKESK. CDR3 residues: CASSQEMVGTGELFF. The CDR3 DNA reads TGTGCCAGCAGCCAAGAGATGGTCGGCACCGGGGAGCTGTTTTTT. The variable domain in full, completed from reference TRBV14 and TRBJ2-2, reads EAGVTQFPSHSVIEKGQTVTLRCDPISGHDNLYWYRRVMGKEIKFLLHFVKESKQDESGMPNNRFLAERTGGTYSTLKVQPAELEDSGVYFCASSQEMVGTGELFFGEGSRLTVL.

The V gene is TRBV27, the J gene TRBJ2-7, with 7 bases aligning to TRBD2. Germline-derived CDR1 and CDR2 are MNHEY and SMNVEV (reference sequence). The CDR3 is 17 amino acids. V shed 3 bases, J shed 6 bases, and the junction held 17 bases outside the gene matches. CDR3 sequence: CASSFRVPGTIRSEQYF. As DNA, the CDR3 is TGTGCCAGCAGTTTTCGTGTACCCGGGACTATTAGATCCGAGCAGTACTTC.

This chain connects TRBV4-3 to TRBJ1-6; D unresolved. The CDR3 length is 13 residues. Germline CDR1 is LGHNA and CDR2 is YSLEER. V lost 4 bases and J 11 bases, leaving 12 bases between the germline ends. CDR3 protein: CASSPHGEAPLHF. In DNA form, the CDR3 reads TGCGCCAGCAGCCCCCACGGGGAGGCACCCCTCCACTTT.

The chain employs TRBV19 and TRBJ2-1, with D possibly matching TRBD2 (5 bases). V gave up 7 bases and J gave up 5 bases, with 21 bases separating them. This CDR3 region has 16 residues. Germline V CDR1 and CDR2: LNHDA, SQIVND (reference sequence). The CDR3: CASTQLGGPVDNEQFF. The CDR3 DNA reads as TGTGCCAGTACTCAACTCGGCGGGCCCGTAGACAATGAGCAGTTCTTC.